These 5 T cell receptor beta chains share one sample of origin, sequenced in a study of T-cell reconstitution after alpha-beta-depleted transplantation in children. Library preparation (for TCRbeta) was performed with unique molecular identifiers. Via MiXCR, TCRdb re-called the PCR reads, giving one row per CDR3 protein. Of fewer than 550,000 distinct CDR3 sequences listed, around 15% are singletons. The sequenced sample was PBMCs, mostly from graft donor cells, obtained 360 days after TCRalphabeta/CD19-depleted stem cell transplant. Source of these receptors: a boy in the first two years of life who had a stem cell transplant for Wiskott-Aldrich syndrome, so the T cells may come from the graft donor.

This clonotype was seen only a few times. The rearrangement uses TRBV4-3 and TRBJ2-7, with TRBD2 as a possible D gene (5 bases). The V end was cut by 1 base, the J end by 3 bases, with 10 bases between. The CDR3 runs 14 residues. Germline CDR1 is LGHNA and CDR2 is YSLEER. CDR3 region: CASSQVSGLYEQYF. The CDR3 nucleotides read TGCGCCAGCAGCCAAGTGTCAGGACTCTACGAGCAGTACTTC.

CDR3 coding DNA: TGTGCCAGCAGTTTGGGACGAAAGGTATACAATGAGCAGTTCTTC. Translated: CASSLGRKVYNEQFF. The chain combines TRBV28 with TRBJ2-1; perhaps D is TRBD1 or TRBD2 (5 bases each). CDR1 MDHEN and CDR2 SYDVKM come from the germline V gene. V was clipped by 3 bases and J by 4 bases, with 13 bases between them. There are 15 residues in the CDR3.

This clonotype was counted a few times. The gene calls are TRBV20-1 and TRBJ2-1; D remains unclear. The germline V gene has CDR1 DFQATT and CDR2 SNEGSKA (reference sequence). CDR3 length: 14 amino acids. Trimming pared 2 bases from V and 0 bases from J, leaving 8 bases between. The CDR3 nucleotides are TGCAGTGCTAGATACAAACGCTCCTACAATGAGCAGTTCTTC. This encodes CSARYKRSYNEQFF.

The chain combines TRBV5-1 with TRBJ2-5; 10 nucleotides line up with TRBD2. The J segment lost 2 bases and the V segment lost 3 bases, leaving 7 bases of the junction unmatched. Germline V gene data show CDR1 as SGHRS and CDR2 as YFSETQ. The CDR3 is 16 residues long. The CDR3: CASSSLGLADQETQYF. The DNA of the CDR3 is TGCGCCAGCAGCTCCCTCGGACTAGCGGATCAAGAGACCCAGTACTTC.

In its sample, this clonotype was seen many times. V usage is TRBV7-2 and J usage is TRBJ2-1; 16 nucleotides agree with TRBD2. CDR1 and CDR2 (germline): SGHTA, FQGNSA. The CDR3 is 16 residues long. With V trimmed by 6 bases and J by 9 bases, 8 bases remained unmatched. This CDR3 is CASRAGGLAGGGEQFF. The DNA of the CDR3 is TGTGCCAGCAGGGCTGGGGGACTAGCGGGAGGGGGTGAGCAGTTCTTC.